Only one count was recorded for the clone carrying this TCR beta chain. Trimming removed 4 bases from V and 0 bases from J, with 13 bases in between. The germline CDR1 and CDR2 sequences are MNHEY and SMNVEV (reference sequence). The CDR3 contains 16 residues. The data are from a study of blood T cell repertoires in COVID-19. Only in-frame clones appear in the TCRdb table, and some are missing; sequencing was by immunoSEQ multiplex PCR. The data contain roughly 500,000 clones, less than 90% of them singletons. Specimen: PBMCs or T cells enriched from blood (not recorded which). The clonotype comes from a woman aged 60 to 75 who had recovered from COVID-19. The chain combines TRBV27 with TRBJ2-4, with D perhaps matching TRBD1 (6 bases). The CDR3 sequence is CASSSWDTLAKNIQYF. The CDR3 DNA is TGTGCCAGCAGTTCCTGGGACACCTTAGCCAAAAACATTCAGTACTTC.